A single sample is the source of the 23 T cell receptor beta chains below, sequenced in a study of blood T cell repertoires in COVID-19. Sequencing was performed with immunoSEQ multiplex PCR; in TCRdb, only in-frame clones are kept and a portion is missing. The sample holds hundreds of thousands of clones; about nine tenths are singletons and the top ten take 5% to 5.5%. Specimen: PBMCs or T cells enriched from blood (not recorded which). The receptor source for this set is a man in his sixties who had recovered from COVID-19.

The V gene is TRBV7-2, the J gene TRBJ2-1; 9 nucleotides match TRBD1. This CDR3 contains 17 residues. Per the germline V gene, CDR1 is SGHTA and CDR2 is FQGNSA. Trimming took 2 bases from V and 4 from J; bases not matched to a gene: 9. CDR3 protein: CASSLFFGQGFYNEQFF. CDR3 bases: TGTGCCAGCAGCTTATTTTTTGGACAGGGGTTTTACAATGAGCAGTTCTTC. Supplemented by reference TRBV7-2 and TRBJ2-1, the full variable domain reads GAGVSQSPSNKVTEKGKDVELRCDPISGHTALYWYRQSLGQGLEFLIYFQGNSAPDKSGLPSDRFSAERTGGSVSTLTIQRTQQEDSAVYLCASSLFFGQGFYNEQFFGPGTRLTVL.

This sequence joins TRBV29-1 and TRBJ2-7; 7 bases match TRBD2. CDR1 and CDR2 from the germline V gene are SQVTM and ANQGSEA. The J segment lost 3 bases and the V segment lost 5 bases, leaving 4 bases of the junction unmatched. The CDR3 has 12 amino acids. In DNA, the CDR3 is TGCAGCGTTATGGGGGGGATCTACGAGCAGTACTTC. Translated, it gives CSVMGGIYEQYF.

The rearrangement uses TRBV7-9 and TRBJ2-5; 7 positions agree with TRBD1. Germline V gene data show CDR1 as SEHNR and CDR2 as FQNEAQ (reference sequence). V lost 5 bases, J lost 3 bases, and 6 bases stayed unmatched. This CDR3 region has 14 residues. The CDR3 protein is CASSRDRDEETQYF. CDR3 nucleotide sequence: TGTGCCAGCAGCCGAGACAGGGACGAAGAGACCCAGTACTTC.

This chain joins TRBV5-1 and TRBJ2-7, with 11 positions matching TRBD2. This CDR3 has 15 amino acids. After removal of 4 bases from V and 2 bases from J, the junction contained 5 bases not matched to a gene. Per germline, CDR1 SGHRS and CDR2 YFSETQ. The CDR3 is CASSKLAGVTYEQYF. The CDR3 region has the DNA TGCGCCAGCAGCAAACTAGCGGGAGTCACCTACGAGCAGTACTTC.

This chain joins TRBV5-4 and TRBJ2-3; 10 bases are shared with TRBD1. CDR1 and CDR2 (germline): SGHNT, YYREEE (reference sequence). The CDR3 length is 17 residues. With 4 bases clipped from V and 4 bases from J, the junction kept 12 bases outside the gene matches. The CDR3 loop reads CASSLGQGLRVPDTQYF. DNA of the CDR3: TGTGCCAGCAGCCTGGGACAGGGGCTAAGAGTTCCAGATACGCAGTATTTT.

J is TRBJ1-5 and V is TRBV7-9, with unresolved D. The CDR3 is made up of 14 amino acids. The V gene lost 5 bases and the J gene lost 3 bases, with 11 bases spanning the gap. Germline CDR1 is SEHNR and CDR2 is FQNEAQ (reference sequence). The CDR3 DNA reads TGTGCCAGCAGCGCCGACTTGTCCAATCAGCCCCAGCATTTT. As protein: CASSADLSNQPQHF.

The V call is TRBV5-8, the J call TRBJ2-5, with 14 positions matching TRBD2. CDR3 length: 17 amino acids. The germline CDR1 and CDR2 sequences are SGHTS and YDEGEE. The trim removed 4 bases at V and 5 bases at J, leaving 10 bases unmatched. CDR3: CASSPGTSGRYGETQYF. CDR3 nucleotides: TGTGCCAGCAGCCCCGGGACTAGCGGGAGATACGGGGAGACCCAGTACTTC.

The CDR3 coding sequence is TGTGCCAGCAGCCTTGACAGGACCTATGGCTACACCTTC. Translating gives CASSLDRTYGYTF. The V call is TRBV6-5, the J call TRBJ1-2, with D possibly matching TRBD1 (6 bases). CDR3 length: 13 residues. V lost 6 bases to trimming and J lost 4 bases, with 12 bases between them. CDR1 is MNHEY and CDR2 is SVGAGI in the germline V gene.

V and J are TRBV6-4 and TRBJ2-2; the D gene is possibly TRBD2 (6 bases). The V end was cut by 8 bases, the J end by 2 bases, with 12 bases between. This CDR3 contains 14 residues. CDR1 is MRHNA and CDR2 is SNTAGT in the germline V gene. The CDR3 spells CASGTGLNTGELFF. The CDR3, as DNA: TGTGCCAGCGGGACGGGACTTAACACCGGGGAGCTGTTTTTT.

The J gene is TRBJ1-5, the V gene TRBV25-1, with 10 bases fitting TRBD1. V dropped 4 bases and J dropped 8; count of bases not matched to a gene: 8. Germline lookup yields CDR1 MGHDK and CDR2 SYGVNS. The CDR3 runs 15 residues. CDR3 nucleotides: TGTGCCAGCAGTGGAGGGACAGGGGTTCGCGAGCCCCAGCATTTT. Its protein is CASSGGTGVREPQHF.

This chain connects TRBV29-1 to TRBJ1-2; D is ambiguous. CDR1 and CDR2 (germline): SQVTM, ANQGSEA. The V end was cut by 4 bases, the J end by 4 bases, with 16 bases between. The CDR3 is made up of 14 amino acids. CDR3 protein: CSVGRVGKSYGYTF. DNA of the CDR3: TGCAGCGTTGGGAGGGTGGGGAAGAGCTATGGCTACACCTTC.

The chain uses TRBV9 and TRBJ2-3, with 7 bases fitting TRBD2. The CDR3 runs 18 residues. Germline-derived CDR1 and CDR2 are SGDLS and YYNGEE. The V and J ends lost 4 bases and 3 bases, in that order; junction bases with no gene match: 17. CDR3 DNA: TGTGCCAGCAGCCGATCCCCTTCCCAGGGCGGGAGTACAGATACGCAGTATTTT. Amino acids: CASSRSPSQGGSTDTQYF.

The chain is built from TRBV4-3 and TRBJ2-7; no firm D call. Germline V gives CDR1 LGHNA, CDR2 YSLEER. Trimming pared 1 base from V and 0 bases from J, leaving 16 bases between. This CDR3 contains 17 residues. The CDR3 bases are TGCGCCAGCAGCCAAGCTTTGGTCGACACCTACTCCTACGAGCAGTACTTC. Its protein is CASSQALVDTYSYEQYF.

The genes are TRBV9 and TRBJ2-7; 11 bases are shared with TRBD2. This CDR3 comprises 14 residues. V shed 7 bases, J shed 5 bases, and the junction held 8 bases outside the gene matches. CDR1 is SGDLS and CDR2 is YYNGEE in the germline V gene. The CDR3 bases are TGTGCCAGCGGGGGGACTAGCGGTGCGAACGAGCAGTACTTC. Translating it yields CASGGTSGANEQYF.

The rearrangement joins TRBV7-2 to TRBJ1-1; tentative D call: TRBD1 (5 bases). Germline CDR1 and CDR2: SGHTA and FQGNSA. This CDR3 spans 12 amino acids. V dropped 3 bases and J dropped 8 bases, with 10 bases sitting between them. The CDR3 sequence: CASSLFRQEAFF. The CDR3 DNA follows: TGTGCCAGCAGCTTGTTTCGACAGGAAGCTTTCTTT.

This clone was recorded only once. The chain recombines TRBV19 with TRBJ1-2; 8 nucleotides line up with TRBD1. With V trimmed by 7 bases and J by 7 bases, 11 bases remained unmatched. In germline, CDR1 is LNHDA, CDR2 SQIVND (reference sequence). CDR3 size: 14 residues. CDR3 amino acids: CASTIETGAAGYTF. CDR3 sequence (DNA): TGTGCCAGTACCATAGAGACAGGGGCTGCTGGCTACACCTTC. Variable domain in full (rest from reference TRBV19 and TRBJ1-2): DGGITQSPKYLFRKEGQNVTLSCEQNLNHDAMYWYRQDPGQGLRLIYYSQIVNDFQKGDIAEGYSVSREKKESFPLTVTSAQKNPTAFYLCASTIETGAAGYTFGSGTRLTVV.

V usage is TRBV6-5 and J usage is TRBJ2-5, with 11 bases matching TRBD2. After removal of 7 bases from V and 7 bases from J, the junction contained 5 bases not matched to a gene. CDR3 length equals 13 residues. In germline, CDR1 is MNHEY, CDR2 SVGAGI. The CDR3 reads CASTLAGGGTQYF. CDR3 nucleotide sequence: TGTGCCAGCACGCTAGCGGGAGGTGGGACCCAGTACTTC.

V gene TRBV10-3 combines with J gene TRBJ1-5; 8 nucleotides agree with TRBD1. The V gene end was trimmed by 5 bases and the J gene end by 0 bases; junction bases not matched to a gene: 6. CDR1 and CDR2 from the germline V gene are ENHRY and SYGVKD. The CDR3 loop spans 16 amino acids. The CDR3 coding sequence is TGTGCCATCAGTAACAGGGGGGACACTAGCAATCAGCCCCAGCATTTT. Translation: CAISNRGDTSNQPQHF.

The V gene is TRBV28, the J gene TRBJ2-7, with 7 bases lining up with TRBD2. CDR1 MDHEN and CDR2 SYDVKM come from the germline V gene. This CDR3 has 16 amino acids. J lost 2 bases, V lost 7 bases, and 14 bases had no gene match. The CDR3 nucleotides read TGTGCCAGCACCCCGCTGCGGGGGTCACCAACCTACGAGCAGTACTTC. This sequence encodes CASTPLRGSPTYEQYF. Filled out from reference TRBV28 and TRBJ2-7, the complete variable domain reads DVKVTQSSRYLVKRTGEKVFLECVQDMDHENMFWYRQDPGLGLRLIYFSYDVKMKEKGDIPEGYSVSREKKERFSLILESASTNQTSMYLCASTPLRGSPTYEQYFGPGTRLTVT.

The chain uses TRBV5-5 and TRBJ2-1; TRBD2 agrees at 7 bases. V trimming: 4 bases; J trimming: 3 bases; junction bases outside the gene matches: 4. This CDR3 has 14 amino acids. In germline, CDR1 is SGHKS, CDR2 YYEKEE (reference sequence). In nucleotides, the CDR3 is TGTGCCAGCAGCCCTGCGGGGGTCTACAATGAGCAGTTCTTC. It codes for CASSPAGVYNEQFF.

This rearrangement joins TRBV28 to TRBJ2-1; TRBD2 matches at 7 bases. V lost 3 bases to trimming and J lost 10 bases; unmatched junction nucleotides: 3. There are 12 residues in the CDR3. Looked up from germline, CDR1 is MDHEN and CDR2 is SYDVKM. CDR3 sequence (DNA): TGTGCCAGCAGTTTCCAGGGAGGGGAGCAGTTCTTC. Its translation: CASSFQGGEQFF.

CDR3 nucleotides: TGTGCCAGCAGTGCTAGACAGGGTGTAATACAGCCCCAGCATTTT. Translating gives CASSARQGVIQPQHF. V and J are TRBV27 and TRBJ1-5; 7 bases are shared with TRBD1. Germline V gene sequence: CDR1 MNHEY, CDR2 SMNVEV (reference sequence). The CDR3 contains 15 residues. V lost 5 bases and J lost 7; bases outside the gene matches: 11.

DNA of the CDR3: TGTGCCAGCAGACGTTCAGGGGGAGCTAACTATGGCTACACCTTC. Its translation is CASRRSGGANYGYTF. The chain joins TRBV6-5 to TRBJ1-2; 7 bases agree with TRBD1. The ends lost 6 bases at V and 0 bases at J; junction bases unmatched: 7. CDR3 size: 15 residues. Per germline, CDR1 MNHEY and CDR2 SVGAGI.